These T cell receptor beta chains were read from a single sample in a study of T-cell memory formation after mild COVID-19. TCRdb independently ran MiXCR on the 5' RACE reads; one entry per CDR3 protein. This table has around 390,000 distinct CDR3 sequences, roughly 15% appearing once. The specimen was PBMCs or a T cell subset sorted from them (not recorded which). These TCRs come from a man aged 18 to 29 who had mild COVID-19 (a few samples of this study predate the infection). Cell type and time point are not known. CDR3s include the opening cysteine and the closing phenylalanine or tryptophan. Each record gives: D gene, J gene, clone size, V gene, CDR3 DNA, CDR3 protein. A D gene is named only where the DNA matches it firmly. The listing skips clone size in some rows; elsewhere it reads once, few, many or a size class.

TRBD1 TRBJ2-5 NA TRBV5-1 TGCGCCAGCAGCTTCCGAGGGGGCCTACAAGAGACCCAGTACTTC CASSFRGGLQETQYF
NA TRBJ1-3 NA TRBV2 TGTGCCAGCAGTGATATGGGAAGGTCTGGAAACACCATATATTTT CASSDMGRSGNTIYF
NA TRBJ2-5 NA TRBV12-3/TRBV12-4 TGTGCCAGCAGTCCACAGGGTATGGTGGAGACCCAGTACTTC CASSPQGMVETQYF
NA TRBJ2-3 few TRBV12-3/TRBV12-4 TGTGCCAGCAGCCCCCCCTGGAGGGGGACCACAGATACGCAGTATTTT CASSPPWRGTTDTQYF
NA TRBJ1-5 NA TRBV4-1 TGCGCCAGCAGCCCTACCCACAGGGTAGCTCAGCCCCAGCATTTT CASSPTHRVAQPQHF
TRBD1 TRBJ2-7 few TRBV4-1 TGCGCCAGCAGCCAAGATTTACAGGGGGTCGAGCAGTACTTC CASSQDLQGVEQYF
NA TRBJ2-3 many TRBV7-2 TGTGCCAGCAGCTCAGGGGTAGGCTATGGTCAGGGTACGCAGTATTTT CASSSGVGYGQGTQYF
NA TRBJ2-3 NA TRBV20-1 TGCAGTGCTAGCCGGGGGCGCTTTTACACGCAGTATTTT CSASRGRFYTQYF
TRBD1 TRBJ2-1 NA TRBV11-2 TGTGCCAGCAGCTTAGATGTCCGGGACAGCAGGTTCTTC CASSLDVRDSRFF
NA TRBJ2-2 few TRBV24-1 TGTGCCACCAGAAGGGGACAGAACACCGGGGAGCTGTTTTTT CATRRGQNTGELFF
NA TRBJ2-5 few TRBV11-2 TGTGCCAGCAGCCGTAGCATGGCCCGGGTCCAAGAGACCCAGTACTTC CASSRSMARVQETQYF
NA TRBJ2-6 once TRBV10-2 TGCGCCAGCAAAGTCTCTGGGGCCAACGTCCTGACTTTC CASKVSGANVLTF
NA TRBJ2-3 NA TRBV29-1 TGCAGCGTTACAGGGCCGGGCGGAGATACGCAGTATTTT CSVTGPGGDTQYF
NA TRBJ1-2 NA TRBV7-2 TGTGCCAGCACCCAAACCGGGACGGGACCGTATGGCTACACCTTC CASTQTGTGPYGYTF
TRBD1 TRBJ2-3 NA TRBV5-4 TGTGCCAGCAGCTCAAAATCGGGACAGAGCACAGATACGCAGTATTTT CASSSKSGQSTDTQYF
NA TRBJ1-5 few TRBV4-1 TGCGCCAGCAGCGGGCCCGATAGCAATCAGCCCCAGCATTTT CASSGPDSNQPQHF
NA TRBJ1-2 few TRBV6-6 TGTGCAACTATGGGGTTGGGGGACGGCTACACCTTC CATMGLGDGYTF
NA TRBJ1-6 NA TRBV7-9 TGTGCCAGCAGCGGGGCGCGGACAGCTATTAATTCACCCCTCCACTTT CASSGARTAINSPLHF
NA TRBJ2-7 NA TRBV7-8 TGTGCCAGCAGCTTAGCGGAGGGCGGTCCAACCTACGAGCAGTACTTC CASSLAEGGPTYEQYF
NA TRBJ2-5 NA TRBV9 TGTGCCAGCAGCGCCGGGGCGTTCTCTGAGACCCAGTACTTC CASSAGAFSETQYF
NA TRBJ2-1 NA TRBV5-4 TGTGCCAGCAGCTTGGGGACTGGGAGTGAGCAGTTCTTC CASSLGTGSEQFF
NA TRBJ1-4 NA TRBV15 TGTGCCACCAGCACCGGCGGGGGCGCGGTTGAAAAACTGTTTTTT CATSTGGGAVEKLFF
NA TRBJ2-6 few TRBV7-3 TGTGCCAGCAGCCCTACCTCTGGGGCCAACGTCCTGACTTTC CASSPTSGANVLTF
NA TRBJ1-1 few TRBV11-2 TGTGCCAGCAGCTTAGAAAGGGCGACTGAAGCTTTCTTT CASSLERATEAFF
NA TRBJ2-7 few TRBV6-6 TGTGCCAGCAGTTACTCGGCACCGGCATACTACGAGCAGTACTTC CASSYSAPAYYEQYF
NA TRBJ1-5 NA TRBV4-3 TGCGCCAGCAGCCAAGATATGGCGAAAATGTCTCCCCAGCATTTT CASSQDMAKMSPQHF
NA TRBJ1-2 few TRBV5-8 TGTGCCAGCAGCTTGGTCCCGCCCCGTCAAGGCTACACCTTC CASSLVPPRQGYTF
TRBD2 TRBJ2-1 NA TRBV25-1 TGTGCCAGCAGTGAATACAGCGGGGGGGCGAATGAGCAGTTCTTC CASSEYSGGANEQFF
NA TRBJ1-5 NA TRBV6-6 TGTGCCAGCAGTTACGAGGGAATTGAGGGGAATCAGCCCCAGCATTTT CASSYEGIEGNQPQHF
NA TRBJ2-3 NA TRBV7-2 TGTGCCAGCAGCTTAAGAGGGGGCGGAGGGGGCGCCGGAGATACGCAGTATTTT CASSLRGGGGGAGDTQYF
TRBD2 TRBJ2-5 NA TRBV27 TGTGCCAGCAGTTTCCACGGGACTAGGATCGAGACCCAGTACTTC CASSFHGTRIETQYF
NA TRBJ2-2 few TRBV27 TGTGCCAGCAGTTTACTAGCCACCGGGGAGCTGTTTTTT CASSLLATGELFF
TRBD2 TRBJ2-3 NA TRBV5-1 TGCGCCAGCAGCTTTGCGGGGGGGCCAGTTAAGCAGTATTTT CASSFAGGPVKQYF
NA TRBJ2-5 NA TRBV9 TGTGCCAGCAGCGTCATGGGGAAAGAGACCCAGTACTTC CASSVMGKETQYF
TRBD1 TRBJ1-6 NA TRBV9 TGTGCCAGCAGCGTGGGGACAGGGAATTCACCCCTCCACTTT CASSVGTGNSPLHF
TRBD1 TRBJ2-5 NA TRBV6-1 TGTGCCAGCGCCCCTTTACAGGGGGCTTTTGAGACCCAGTACTTC CASAPLQGAFETQYF
TRBD2 TRBJ2-5 few TRBV20-1 TGCAGTGCTTCTAGCGGGGGGGAGACCCAGTACTTC CSASSGGETQYF
TRBD2 TRBJ2-5 NA TRBV6-5 TGTGCCAGCAGTATAACTAGCGTCCAAGAGACCCAGTACTTC CASSITSVQETQYF